One sample yielded the 22 T cell receptor beta chains listed below, sequenced in a study of T cell responses to AZD1222 COVID-19 vaccine. Here immunoSEQ multiplex PCR was the method, and the copy in TCRdb shows in-frame clones only, minus some. The sample contains 100,000 to 150,000 clones, around 88% of which appear only once. The material was peripheral blood, obtained on day 0 of MenACWY control vaccination. Every receptor here comes from an adult in good health.

The table lists this clone with a few counts. The chain carries TRBV19 and TRBJ2-1; no clear D gene. CDR3 length: 15 residues. V lost 3 bases and J 7 bases, leaving 16 bases between the germline ends. Germline CDR1 is LNHDA and CDR2 is SQIVND (reference sequence). The CDR3 loop is CASSIALVNNNEQFF. CDR3 DNA: TGTGCCAGTAGTATCGCTCTAGTAAACAATAATGAGCAGTTCTTC.

V usage is TRBV11-2 and J usage is TRBJ1-5; TRBD1 aligns across 9 bases. Germline lookup yields CDR1 SGHAT and CDR2 FQNNGV. The V segment lost 0 bases and the J segment 6 bases; nucleotides outside the gene matches: 18. This CDR3 is 20 amino acids long. The CDR3 loop reads CASSLEGPGQGGIMLQPQHF. The CDR3 bases are TGTGCCAGCAGCTTAGAGGGCCCGGGACAGGGCGGGATCATGCTTCAGCCCCAGCATTTT.

CDR3 sequence: CASSLGTSGRVYEQYF. In DNA form, the CDR3 reads TGCGCCAGCAGCTTGGGGACTAGCGGGAGGGTCTACGAGCAGTACTTC. The chain carries TRBV5-1 and TRBJ2-7; 15 bases match TRBD2. Germline V CDR1 and CDR2: SGHRS, YFSETQ. The CDR3 loop spans 16 amino acids. Trimming removed 0 bases from V and 3 bases from J; junction bases left unmatched: 1.

The CDR3 nucleotides read TGCGCCAGCAGCACTCTAGCGGCCGAGACCCAGTACTTC. This encodes CASSTLAAETQYF. The chain uses TRBV5-1 and TRBJ2-5, with 7 nucleotides matching TRBD2. The CDR3 is 13 amino acids. Germline-derived CDR1 and CDR2 are SGHRS and YFSETQ. The junction had 5 bases not matched to a gene; V was cut back by 4 bases and J by 5 bases.

The V call is TRBV6-2 or TRBV6-3, the J call TRBJ2-7, with 8 positions matching TRBD2. Germline V lookup: CDR1 MNHEY, CDR2 SVGEGT. Unmatched junction bases numbered 1, after V lost 6 bases and J lost 6 bases. The length of the CDR3 is 11 residues. DNA of the CDR3: TGTGCCAGCAGCCGGGGGGGCGAGCAGTACTTC. Residues: CASSRGGEQYF.

V gene TRBV6-5 combines with J gene TRBJ1-1; D might be TRBD1 (6 bases). This CDR3 is built from 15 residues. Between the trimmed V and J ends, which lost 2 bases and 4 bases, there was a span of 14 bases. Looked up from germline, CDR1 is MNHEY and CDR2 is SVGAGI. In DNA, the CDR3 is TGTGCCAGCAGTTACGCTAGAACAGGGTCCACTGAAGCTTTCTTT. As protein: CASSYARTGSTEAFF.

The V call is TRBV5-1, the J call TRBJ2-3; 10 nucleotides align to TRBD2. The CDR3 sequence is 17 residues long. The germline CDR1 and CDR2 sequences are SGHRS and YFSETQ. V lost 3 bases and J lost 6; bases outside the gene matches: 13. CDR3 DNA: TGCGCCAGCAGCTCTTTCCCGGCTAGCGGGAGCGGGGATACGCAGTATTTT. Translated: CASSSFPASGSGDTQYF.

The chain employs TRBV5-4 and TRBJ2-1, with a possible D match to TRBD1 (7 bases). Trimming pared 5 bases from V and 9 bases from J, leaving 15 bases between. Germline-derived CDR1 and CDR2 are SGHNT and YYREEE (reference sequence). The CDR3 loop spans 13 amino acids. The CDR3 region is CASRRQGGGEQFF. CDR3 DNA sequence: TGTGCCAGCAGGAGACAGGGAGGAGGTGAGCAGTTCTTC.

The genes are TRBV29-1 and TRBJ2-7; D not resolved. Germline lookup yields CDR1 SQVTM and CDR2 ANQGSEA. The CDR3 totals 12 residues. V dropped 7 bases and J dropped 0 bases, with 10 bases sitting between them. The CDR3 nucleotides are TGCAGCGCCGGCTGGAGCTCCTACGAGCAGTACTTC. It translates to CSAGWSSYEQYF.

The chain combines TRBV2 with TRBJ2-2; D is uncertain. This CDR3 region has 15 residues. V was pared by 3 bases and J by 5 bases, with 13 bases between. CDR1 is SNHLY and CDR2 is FYNNEI in the germline V gene. The CDR3 sequence is CASSDGRSRTGELFF. The CDR3 nucleotides read TGTGCCAGCAGTGACGGCAGATCGAGAACCGGGGAGCTGTTTTTT.

The chain joins TRBV5-1 to TRBJ1-1, with D perhaps matching TRBD1 (5 bases). Germline V CDR1 and CDR2: SGHRS, YFSETQ. V was clipped by 0 bases and J by 6 bases, with 15 bases between them. The CDR3 spans 15 residues. The CDR3 sequence: CASSLERGRGAEAFF. In DNA form, the CDR3 reads TGCGCCAGCAGCTTGGAACGGGGTCGGGGCGCTGAAGCTTTCTTT.

The rearrangement joins TRBV6-2 or TRBV6-3 to TRBJ2-2; 9 bases align to TRBD2. Germline-derived CDR1 and CDR2 are MNHEY and SVGEGT. The ends lost 2 bases at V and 6 bases at J; junction bases unmatched: 7. The CDR3 consists of 16 residues. The CDR3 DNA sequence: TGTGCCAGCAGTTACAAGGGACTAGCACGCGCCGGGGAGCTGTTTTTT. It yields the protein CASSYKGLARAGELFF.

The rearrangement joins TRBV7-2 to TRBJ2-2; D possibly corresponds to TRBD1 (5 bases). The CDR3 spans 15 residues. Trimming took 4 bases from V and 0 from J, leaving 9 bases between them. Per germline, CDR1 SGHTA and CDR2 FQGNSA. The CDR3 loop is CASSSPTANTGELFF. In DNA form, the CDR3 reads TGTGCCAGCAGCTCCCCGACAGCGAACACCGGGGAGCTGTTTTTT.

Remarks on this clone: A junction end diverges from the germline sequence, so it may reflect a read error. This chain connects TRBV9 to TRBJ2-3; D uncertain. This CDR3 comprises 13 residues. Germline V lookup: CDR1 SGDLS, CDR2 YYNGEE. CDR3 DNA sequence: TGTGCCAGCAGCGTTACCGAGACTTTTAGTATGGATTTT. The encoded protein is CASSVTETFSMDF.

The V and J genes are TRBV5-1 and TRBJ2-5, with D unclear. The CDR3 length is 16 residues. The V and J ends lost 0 bases and 1 base respectively, with 13 bases between them. Germline loops: CDR1 SGHRS, CDR2 YFSETQ. CDR3 sequence (DNA): TGCGCCAGCAGCTTGGCCCCCCAAAGTTCCCAAGAGACCCAGTACTTC. It translates to CASSLAPQSSQETQYF.

The chain combines TRBV5-4 with TRBJ2-6, with no clear D. The CDR3 loop spans 15 amino acids. The germline gives CDR1 SGHNT, CDR2 YYREEE (reference sequence). V was cut by 1 base and J by 1 base, with 6 bases left in between. The CDR3 nucleotides read TGTGCCAGCAGCTTGACTTTTTCTGGGGCCAACGTCCTGACTTTC. Translating it yields CASSLTFSGANVLTF.

J is TRBJ2-7 and V is TRBV7-6; TRBD2 matches at 7 bases. Losses at the gene ends were 5 bases for V and 6 bases for J; bases not matched to a gene: 13. This CDR3 is built from 15 residues. The germline gives CDR1 SGHVS, CDR2 FNYEAQ. CDR3 in amino acids: CASSIKLEERGEQYF. Here the CDR3 DNA reads TGTGCCAGCAGCATAAAACTGGAAGAGCGGGGCGAGCAGTACTTC. Variable domain in full (rest from reference TRBV7-6 and TRBJ2-7): GAGVSQSPRYKVTKRGQDVALRCDPISGHVSLYWYRQALGQGPEFLTYFNYEAQQDKSGLPNDRFSAERPEGSISTLTIQRTEQRDSAMYRCASSIKLEERGEQYFGPGTRLTVT.

The V call is TRBV29-1, the J call TRBJ2-3; D is unresolved. The V end lost 7 bases, the J end lost 4 bases, and 12 bases lay between the germline ends. Germline CDR1 reads SQVTM; CDR2 reads ANQGSEA. The CDR3 is 12 amino acids. The DNA for the CDR3 is TGCAGCGGATCACATTCGTCAGATACGCAGTATTTT. This translates into CSGSHSSDTQYF.

The CDR3 nucleotides read TGTGCCACCAGCAGAGATACAGGGGGCTACACCTTC. This sequence encodes CATSRDTGGYTF. The chain links TRBV15 to TRBJ1-2; possibly TRBD1 for D (6 bases). The CDR3 covers 12 residues. Germline CDR1 reads LNHNV; CDR2 reads YYDKDF (reference sequence). The ends were cut back, 0 bases at V and 8 bases at J, with 7 bases in the middle.

The chain couples TRBV6-4 to TRBJ2-2; possible D gene TRBD2, 5 bases. The CDR3 contains 16 residues. The V and J ends lost 7 bases and 4 bases respectively, with 19 bases between them. Germline CDR1 MRHNA, CDR2 SNTAGT. The CDR3 spells CASTGPTTLSTGELFF. The DNA for the CDR3 is TGTGCCAGCACGGGCCCGACTACCCTTTCCACCGGGGAGCTGTTTTTT.

The chain recombines TRBV25-1 with TRBJ2-1; no firm D call. The CDR3 contains 12 residues. V gave up 3 bases and J gave up 9 bases, with 9 bases separating them. The V gene's germline CDR1 is MGHDK and CDR2 SYGVNS. CDR3 sequence: CASSDRTIEQFF. In DNA, the CDR3 is TGTGCCAGCAGTGACCGGACCATTGAGCAGTTCTTC.

A few counts support this clone. The gene calls are TRBV4-2 and TRBJ2-7; 10 nucleotides agree with TRBD1. This CDR3 has 15 amino acids. Germline CDR1 and CDR2: LGHNA and YNFKEQ. J gave up 4 bases and V 3 bases, and 6 bases lay outside the gene matches. CDR3 amino acids: CASSQTGQGGYEQYF. DNA for the CDR3: TGTGCCAGCAGCCAGACCGGACAGGGGGGATACGAGCAGTACTTC.